One and the same sample provided the 22 T cell receptor beta chains below, sequenced in a study of T cell clonality in common variable immunodeficiency (dated by TCRdb to about 2015). Broader findings and caveats from the paper: CVID TCRbeta sequences were reported to have fewer deletions and N-nucleotide insertions and to lack highly modified clones with 13 or more V deletions.

To prepare the library, the immunoSEQ multiplex PCR assay was applied. Not all clones reach the TCRdb copy of this immuneACCESS table, which keeps in-frame sequences only. Checked studies attribute under half of the gap to unresolved V genes and leave the rest unexplained. Listed for this sample are fewer than 35,000 clones, none observed only a single time. The ten largest clones take up about 5% of the sample. No antigen has been assigned to these receptors. The sample was peripheral blood mononuclear cells. The receptors stem from a human donor with common variable immunodeficiency.

This clone appeared a few times. Sequencing ends 3 residues short of the CDR3 end; the germline J gene provides the rest. The rearrangement links TRBV6-1 to TRBJ2-7; 8 nucleotides match TRBD1. Germline lookup yields CDR1 MNHNS and CDR2 SASEGT. V gave up 1 base and J gave up 4 bases; unmatched junction bases: 15. The CDR3 is made up of 18 amino acids. CDR3 DNA (partial): TGTGCCAGCAGTGAAGAAGTGTATGGAACAGGGACAGGATACGAG. Translation gives CASSEEVYGTGTGYE. The CDR3, in full, reads CASSEEVYGTGTGYEQYF.

This clone was detected a few times. Sequencing ends 3 residues short of the CDR3 end; the germline J gene provides the rest. This chain connects TRBV7-9 to TRBJ1-3, with a weak D call TRBD1 (5 bases). V was shortened by 11 bases and J by 7 bases, with 15 bases between the two germline ends. CDR1 and CDR2 (germline): SEHNR, FQNEAQ (reference sequence). This CDR3 spans 12 amino acids. The CDR3 reads CAVTRGHNTIYF. CDR3 DNA (partial): TGTGCCGTAACGAGGGGTCACAACACC.

This clone was counted only a few times. The read ends 3 residues early relative to the CDR3; the germline J gene fills the gap. The chain employs TRBV7-9 and TRBJ2-7; D perhaps matches TRBD1 (6 bases). This CDR3 region has 13 residues. Germline CDR1 and CDR2: SEHNR and FQNEAQ (reference sequence). Trimming removed 1 base at V and 5 bases at J, with 9 bases between. CDR3 region: CASSLVQGHEQYF. The covered CDR3 bases are TGTGCCAGCAGCTTAGTACAGGGACACGAG.

Here the CDR3 reads CASSPPVGQGAVLNEKLFF. CDR3 bases read: TGTGCCAGCTCACCACCGGTTGGACAGGGGGCCGTCCTAAATGAAAAA. The J gene is TRBJ1-4, the V gene TRBV18; 11 positions agree with TRBD1. The CDR3 extends 3 residues past the end of the read, so its final part is completed from the germline J gene. V was clipped by 0 bases and J by 5 bases; unmatched bases: 11. CDR1 KGHSH and CDR2 LQKENI come from the germline V gene. This CDR3 has 19 residues.

This clone occurred many times. Sequencing ends 3 residues short of the CDR3 end; the germline J gene provides the rest. The chain is built from TRBV5-1 and TRBJ1-1; the D gene is possibly TRBD1 (6 bases). The ends were cut back, 1 base at V and 2 bases at J, with 9 bases in the middle. CDR1 is SGHRS, CDR2 YFSETQ, per germline. The CDR3 runs to 14 residues. The DNA read from the CDR3 is TGCGCCAGCAGCTTGACAGGGCCCAACACTGAA. Translated: CASSLTGPNTE. The whole CDR3 protein is CASSLTGPNTEAFF.

This clone was seen only a few times. The read stops 3 residues short of the end of the CDR3; the missing end is completed from the germline J gene. The chain combines TRBV20-1 with TRBJ2-7; 8 positions agree with TRBD1. J was trimmed by 5 bases and V by 6 bases; bases with no gene match: 15. CDR3 size: 15 residues. CDR1 is DFQATT, CDR2 SNEGSKA, per germline (reference sequence). The CDR3 DNA, read in part, is TGCAGTGCGCAAGGTGGGGCAGGGGGCTATCACGAG. Its protein product is CSAQGGAGGYHE. The CDR3 in its entirety is CSAQGGAGGYHEQYF.

This clone turned up a few times. The read terminates 3 residues ahead of where the CDR3 ends, so the germline J gene completes it. This chain links TRBV5-1 with TRBJ2-1, with D possibly TRBD2 on 6 matching bases. V lost 2 bases and J lost 0, with 12 bases in between. The germline V gene encodes CDR1 SGHRS and CDR2 YFSETQ. The CDR3 loop spans 16 amino acids. The CDR3 bases that were read are TGCGCCAGCAGCTTCCAGCCGGAGGGCTCCTACAATGAG. It translates to CASSFQPEGSYNE. The entire CDR3 protein is CASSFQPEGSYNEQFF.

This clone turned up a few times. The read ends 3 residues before the CDR3 terminus; that terminus is restored from the germline J gene. This specimen includes other DNA sequences encoding the same CDR3. The chain joins TRBV18 to TRBJ2-6; no firm D call. Between the trimmed V and J ends, which lost 1 base and 5 bases, there was a span of 18 bases. Germline CDR1 reads KGHSH; CDR2 reads LQKENI. The CDR3 length is 18 residues. The CDR3 protein is CASSPQQAPLYRANVLTF. The covered CDR3 bases are TGTGCCAGCTCACCACAGCAGGCTCCACTGTATAGGGCCAACGTC.

This clone was seen a few times. The read ends 3 residues early relative to the CDR3; the germline J gene fills the gap. The chain has TRBV18 and TRBJ2-7, with 11 bases that match TRBD1. From germline, CDR1 is KGHSH and CDR2 LQKENI. With 0 bases clipped from V and 3 bases from J, the junction kept 1 base outside the gene matches. The CDR3 covers 15 residues. The CDR3 protein is CASSPPGTGGYEQYF. The sequenced CDR3 bases are TGTGCCAGCTCACCACCCGGGACAGGGGGCTACGAG.

In the case of this clone: The observed sequence ends 3 residues before the CDR3 terminus, with the missing tail filled in from the germline J gene. This sample also contains other DNA sequences that code for the same CDR3. The genes are TRBV7-6 and TRBJ2-1, with 7 bases that match TRBD1. V was clipped by 1 base and J by 5 bases; unmatched bases: 5. The CDR3 runs 15 residues. The germline gives CDR1 SGHVS, CDR2 FNYEAQ. Incomplete CDR3 DNA: TGTGCCAGCAGCTTAGGACAGGGTGTCAACAATGAG. Residues: CASSLGQGVNNE. The whole CDR3 protein reads CASSLGQGVNNEQFF.

This clone was observed a handful of times. The read ends 3 residues before the CDR3 terminus; that terminus is restored from the germline J gene. The V call is TRBV7-6, the J call TRBJ1-2; 11 nucleotides align to TRBD1. The germline V gene has CDR1 SGHVS and CDR2 FNYEAQ. The V segment lost 0 bases and the J segment 7 bases; nucleotides outside the gene matches: 7. The CDR3 consists of 16 residues. CDR3 DNA (partial): TGTGCCAGCAGCTTAGCCCCGGACAGGGGGCGGGGTGGC. This sequence encodes CASSLAPDRGRGG. From start to end, the CDR3 is CASSLAPDRGRGGYTF.

Regarding this clone: With the read ending 3 residues before the CDR3 end, the germline J gene is used to fill in that end. This chain connects TRBV29-1 to TRBJ2-5; perhaps TRBD1 as D (5 bases). V lost 4 bases and J lost 5, with 8 bases in between. The CDR3 length is 11 residues. CDR1 SQVTM and CDR2 ANQGSEA come from the germline V gene. Incomplete CDR3 DNA: TGCAGCGTTGCCTGGGGCGAGACC. It specifies CSVAWGET. The complete CDR3 protein is CSVAWGETQYF.

This clone came up many times. The CDR3 end is not reached by the read, which stops 3 residues before it; the germline J gene fills it in. V gene TRBV30 combines with J gene TRBJ2-6, with TRBD1 matching over 7 bases. The germline V gene has CDR1 GTSNPN and CDR2 SVGIG (reference sequence). Losses at the gene ends were 3 bases for V and 0 bases for J; bases not matched to a gene: 11. This CDR3 is 18 amino acids long. CDR3 sequence reads: CAWRTIRDRASGANVLTF. The part of the CDR3 DNA that was read is TGTGCCTGGAGGACAATCCGGGACAGAGCCTCTGGGGCCAACGTC.

This clone occurred many times. The CDR3 end is not reached by the read, which stops 3 residues before it; the germline J gene fills it in. V usage is TRBV4-2 and J usage is TRBJ2-7, with D tentatively TRBD1 (6 bases). Per the germline V gene, CDR1 is LGHNA and CDR2 is YNFKEQ. The V and J ends lost 4 bases and 2 bases respectively, with 30 bases between them. The CDR3 is 20 residues long. This CDR3 is CASSPGWQGRLVTRAYEQYF. CDR3 DNA (partial): TGTGCCAGCAGCCCCGGGTGGCAGGGGCGATTGGTAACTCGGGCCTACGAG.

Here the CDR3 reads CASSSNRVDYNEKLFF. The CDR3 bases that were read are TGTGCCAGTAGTTCGAACAGGGTCGACTATAATGAAAAA. J is TRBJ1-4 and V is TRBV19, with a tentative D call TRBD1 (6 bases). Read sequence stops 3 residues before the CDR3 end, and the germline J gene provides the missing end. The CDR3 is 16 residues long. V was cut by 5 bases and J by 4 bases, with 17 bases left in between. Germline values: CDR1 LNHDA, CDR2 SQIVND (reference sequence).

This clone turned up a few times. The read halts 3 residues ahead of the CDR3 end, with the missing end drawn from the germline J gene. The V gene is TRBV7-3, the J gene TRBJ1-1; 8 bases line up with TRBD1. The CDR3 sequence is 13 residues long. Germline values: CDR1 SGHTA, CDR2 FQGTGA. The sequenced CDR3 bases are TGTGCCAGCAGCCCAGACCCCACAGGGGGT. Protein sequence: CASSPDPTGG. The complete CDR3 reads CASSPDPTGGAFF.

A remark on this clone: The missing CDR3 end, 3 residues past where the read stops, is filled in from the germline J gene. The rearrangement joins TRBV2 to TRBJ1-6; TRBD1 agrees at 9 bases. The V and J ends lost 5 bases and 9 bases, in that order; junction bases with no gene match: 5. The germline V gene has CDR1 SNHLY and CDR2 FYNNEI. This CDR3 contains 14 residues. The CDR3 loop reads CASSSGTGFSPLHF. Incomplete CDR3 DNA: TGTGCCAGCAGTTCCGGGACAGGGTTTTCACCC.

Only a few counts were recorded for this clone. The sequenced fragment ends 3 residues before the CDR3 boundary, so the rest is inferred from the germline J gene. The J gene is TRBJ2-7, the V gene TRBV19; tentatively, D is TRBD1 (5 bases). Per the germline V gene, CDR1 is LNHDA and CDR2 is SQIVND (reference sequence). Trimming shortened V by 0 bases and J by 4 bases, and 10 bases separated the two germline ends. The CDR3 is 14 amino acids. The DNA read from the CDR3 is TGTGCCAGTAGTATAGAGGGCAGGGCTTACGAG. Translated, it gives CASSIEGRAYE. The whole CDR3 protein is CASSIEGRAYEQYF.

This clone was seen repeatedly, ten times or more. The CDR3 is cut off 3 residues early in the read; its end comes from the germline J gene. The chain couples TRBV5-5 to TRBJ1-4; TRBD1 is a possible D gene (5 bases). The CDR3 has 14 amino acids. Trimming shortened V by 3 bases and J by 4 bases, and 10 bases separated the two germline ends. Germline V lookup: CDR1 SGHKS, CDR2 YYEKEE (reference sequence). This CDR3 reads CASSSGTYNEKLFF. Incomplete CDR3 DNA: TGTGCCAGCAGCTCCGGGACTTATAATGAAAAA. The full variable domain, rest sourced from reference TRBV5-5 and TRBJ1-4, is DAGVTQSPTHLIKTRGQQVTLRCSPISGHKSVSWYQQVLGQGPQFIFQYYEKEERGRGNFPDRFSARQFPNYSSELNVNALLLGDSALYLCASSSGTYNEKLFFGSGTQLSVL.

This clone was seen more than once but under ten times. CDR3 DNA, as far as it was read: TGTGCCAGCAGCTTAAACGGACAACAAGAGACC. It yields the protein CASSLNGQQET. The full CDR3 is CASSLNGQQETQYF. This rearrangement joins TRBV7-3 to TRBJ2-5; maybe TRBD1 (5 bases). The read comes to an end 3 residues before the CDR3 does, leaving the germline J gene to fill in the end. The CDR3 has 14 residues. Trimming cost V 1 base and J 2 bases, with 8 bases left between them. Germline CDR1 reads SGHTA; CDR2 reads FQGTGA.

Of note for this clone: The read terminates 3 residues ahead of where the CDR3 ends, so the germline J gene completes it. The chain is built from TRBV6-2 or TRBV6-3 and TRBJ1-2, with D perhaps matching TRBD1 (6 bases). Germline CDR1 and CDR2: MNHEY and SVGEGT. The V end was cut by 7 bases, the J end by 0 bases, with 15 bases between. The CDR3 is made up of 15 amino acids. The sequenced CDR3 bases are TGTGCCAGCATGTTCAGGGGCCTGTCTAACTATGGC. Residues: CASMFRGLSNYG. The CDR3, in full, reads CASMFRGLSNYGYTF.

This clone has more than one count but fewer than ten. Sequencing ends 3 residues short of the CDR3 end; the germline J gene provides the rest. The chain uses TRBV6-2 or TRBV6-3 and TRBJ1-5; 11 bases align to TRBD1. V was clipped by 6 bases and J by 4 bases; unmatched bases: 5. This CDR3 region has 15 residues. CDR1 MNHEY and CDR2 SVGEGT come from the germline V gene. This chain's CDR3 is CASRGQGVRNQPQHF. The covered CDR3 bases are TGTGCCAGCAGGGGACAGGGGGTAAGAAATCAGCCC.